Listed here are 5 T cell receptor beta chains from one sample, sequenced in a study of control samples from healthy donors and cancer patients. Here immunoSEQ multiplex PCR was the method, and the copy in TCRdb shows in-frame clones only, minus some. The sample shows about 72,000 clones, around 92% of them seen only once. Sequenced material: blood. The receptors were sampled from a woman between 55 and 75 years old in good health.

This chain uses TRBV13 with TRBJ1-5; D not certain. The CDR3 length is 14 residues. V lost 0 bases, J lost 1 base, and 4 bases lay in between. In germline, CDR1 is PRHDT, CDR2 FYEKMQ (reference sequence). CDR3 amino acids: CASSLGQSNQPQHF. In DNA, the CDR3 is TGTGCCAGCAGCTTAGGACAAAGCAATCAGCCCCAGCATTTT.

V and J are TRBV9 and TRBJ1-3; D ambiguous. In germline, CDR1 is SGDLS, CDR2 YYNGEE. The CDR3 has 18 amino acids. V lost 1 base, J lost 0 bases, and 17 bases lay in between. The CDR3 nucleotides are TGTGCCAGCAGCGTATCCCTCGCGACGGGTCACTCTGGAAACACCATATATTTT. Translating it yields CASSVSLATGHSGNTIYF.

This clone was recorded once. The chain couples TRBV6-2 or TRBV6-3 to TRBJ1-5; D remains unclear. Germline loops: CDR1 MNHEY, CDR2 SVGEGT. The V end lost 5 bases, the J end lost 7 bases, and 9 bases lay between the germline ends. The CDR3 is 12 residues long. CDR3: CASSMQRQPQHF. The DNA of the CDR3 is TGTGCCAGCAGTATGCAACGCCAGCCCCAGCATTTT.

This chain links TRBV28 with TRBJ1-2, with D possibly TRBD1 on 6 matching bases. V dropped 7 bases and J dropped 5 bases, with 11 bases sitting between them. The CDR3 loop spans 12 amino acids. CDR1 and CDR2 (germline): MDHEN, SYDVKM. This CDR3 is CASIPRGYGYTF. DNA of the CDR3: TGTGCCAGCATCCCGAGGGGGTATGGCTACACCTTC.

The chain joins TRBV28 to TRBJ1-2; 9 bases align to TRBD1. Trimming removed 6 bases from V and 2 bases from J; junction bases left unmatched: 10. Germline CDR1 MDHEN, CDR2 SYDVKM. This CDR3 is 16 amino acids long. The CDR3, as DNA: TGTGCCAGCAGCCTAAACACAGGGGGCTGGAACTATGGCTACACCTTC. It codes for CASSLNTGGWNYGYTF.